Detailed here is one TCR beta chain. Repertoires were generated with immunoSEQ multiplex PCR, while TCRdb's copy carries only in-frame clones and drops some. Of 53,000 or so clones in the sample, about 86% are singletons; the top ten hold about 13%. This record belongs to a study of OX40 agonist ivuxolimab in advanced cancers. Germline-derived CDR1 and CDR2 are SGHDN and FVKESK. V lost 0 bases, J lost 5 bases, and 2 bases stayed unmatched. This CDR3 has 15 amino acids. The V and J genes are TRBV14 and TRBJ2-7, with TRBD2 matching over 12 bases. Sample: CD4+ or CD8+ T cells sorted from blood, taken in a trial of the OX40 agonist ivuxolimab. The receptor was isolated from an adult with an advanced solid tumor such as melanoma, head and neck, liver or kidney cancer. CDR3 coding DNA: TGTGCCAGCAGCCAAGAGACTAGCGGGAGACACGAGCAGTACTTC. Translation gives CASSQETSGRHEQYF.